One and the same sample provided the 8 T cell receptor beta chains below, sequenced in a study of blood T cells in healthy people across ages. Combining a sample-barcoded 5' primer with a J-beta primer mix, a second PCR ran for roughly 7 to 12 cycles. TCRdb itself ran the 5' RACE reads through MiXCR, one entry per CDR3 protein. The sample lists around 1,500,000 distinct CDR3 sequences; 25% to 30% were seen once. Sequences were obtained from blood. These TCRs come from a woman aged 25 to 39 in good health.

The CDR3 DNA follows: TGTGCCAGCAGCTTGCGCCTACTCGGGGCCACAGATACGCAGTATTTT. It is translated as CASSLRLLGATDTQYF. The chain joins TRBV7-9 to TRBJ2-3; perhaps D is TRBD1 or TRBD2 (5 bases each). The V end lost 3 bases, the J end lost 2 bases, and 15 bases lay between the germline ends. Germline-derived CDR1 and CDR2 are SEHNR and FQNEAQ (reference sequence). The CDR3 totals 16 residues.

A note on this clonotype: At one boundary the junction diverges from the germline segment, which might be a read error. The chain couples TRBV5-1 to TRBJ2-7; the match to TRBD1 covers 8 bases. This CDR3 is 16 amino acids long. Germline CDR1 reads SGHRS; CDR2 reads YFSETQ. DNA for the CDR3: TGCGCCTGCAGCCCCAACGGACAGGGTGGGACCTACGAGCAGTACTTC. It specifies CACSPNGQGGTYEQYF.

The rearrangement links TRBV7-6 to TRBJ1-2; TRBD1 matches at 8 bases. Germline CDR1 SGHVS, CDR2 FNYEAQ. The length of the CDR3 is 15 residues. The trim removed 5 bases at V and 8 bases at J, leaving 13 bases unmatched. CDR3 sequence reads: CASSTRDRHAEGYTF. The CDR3 coding sequence is TGTGCCAGCAGCACCCGGGACAGGCATGCGGAGGGCTACACCTTC.

V gene TRBV7-9 combines with J gene TRBJ1-3, with 8 bases that match TRBD1. CDR1 is SEHNR, CDR2 FQNEAQ, per germline (reference sequence). This CDR3 region has 18 residues. Unmatched junction bases numbered 8, after V lost 0 bases and J lost 1 base. This chain's CDR3 is CASSLAQGAKRSGNTIYF. CDR3 sequence (DNA): TGTGCCAGCAGCTTAGCGCAGGGGGCGAAAAGGTCTGGAAACACCATATATTTT.

The chain uses TRBV6-5 and TRBJ2-1; tentative D call: TRBD2 (6 bases). From germline, CDR1 is MNHEY and CDR2 SVGAGI. Trimming took off 8 bases at V and 2 bases at J, with 16 bases between the two ends. This CDR3 comprises 15 residues. The DNA for the CDR3 is TGTGCCAGCTTTTCGGGACTCGATACCTACAATGAGCAGTTCTTC. Encoded protein: CASFSGLDTYNEQFF.

This clonotype was seen a single time. J is TRBJ1-1 and V is TRBV12-3 or TRBV12-4, with D tentatively TRBD1 (6 bases). The CDR3 loop spans 12 amino acids. V was trimmed by 7 bases and J by 6 bases, leaving 12 bases between them. The CDR3 region is CASTMGGPEAFF. The CDR3 bases are TGTGCCAGCACTATGGGGGGGCCTGAAGCTTTCTTT.

This clonotype came up a few times. The J gene is TRBJ2-5, the V gene TRBV20-1, with D unresolved. The V end was cut by 3 bases, the J end by 3 bases, with 5 bases between. The V gene's germline CDR1 is DFQATT and CDR2 SNEGSKA (reference sequence). The CDR3 has 11 amino acids. CDR3 region: CSASPEETQYF. The CDR3 bases are TGCAGTGCTAGCCCAGAAGAGACCCAGTACTTC.

The V call is TRBV27, the J call TRBJ2-1; 8 nucleotides agree with TRBD2. Trimming at V came to 6 bases and at J to 3 bases, leaving 10 bases not matched to a gene. This CDR3 region has 16 residues. Germline CDR1 and CDR2: MNHEY and SMNVEV (reference sequence). The CDR3 loop reads CASSVGREAHYNEQFF. For the CDR3, the DNA is TGTGCCAGCAGCGTGGGGCGGGAGGCACACTACAATGAGCAGTTCTTC.